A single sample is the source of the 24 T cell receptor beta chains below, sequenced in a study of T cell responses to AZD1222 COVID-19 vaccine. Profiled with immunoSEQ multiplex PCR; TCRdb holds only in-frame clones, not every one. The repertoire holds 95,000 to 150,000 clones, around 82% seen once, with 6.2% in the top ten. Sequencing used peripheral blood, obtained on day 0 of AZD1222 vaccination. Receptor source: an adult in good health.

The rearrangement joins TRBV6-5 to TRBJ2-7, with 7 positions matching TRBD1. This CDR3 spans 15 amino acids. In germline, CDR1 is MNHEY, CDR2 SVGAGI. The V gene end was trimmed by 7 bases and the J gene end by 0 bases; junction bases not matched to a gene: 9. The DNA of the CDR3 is TGTGCCAGCACCCCAGGCAGGACAGGCTCCTACGAGCAGTACTTC. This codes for CASTPGRTGSYEQYF.

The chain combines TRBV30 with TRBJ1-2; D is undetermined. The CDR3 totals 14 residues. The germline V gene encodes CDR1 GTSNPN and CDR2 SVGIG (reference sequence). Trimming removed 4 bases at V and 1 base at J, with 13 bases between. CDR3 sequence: CAWTIPTLNYGYTF. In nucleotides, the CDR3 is TGTGCCTGGACAATCCCCACCCTTAACTATGGCTACACCTTC.

For the CDR3, the DNA is TGCAGCGCCCCGGGGGAGAACACTGAAGCTTTCTTT. This encodes CSAPGENTEAFF. This chain links TRBV29-1 with TRBJ1-1; maybe TRBD1 (5 bases). CDR1 and CDR2 from the germline V gene are SQVTM and ANQGSEA. V lost 7 bases and J lost 1, with 10 bases in between. The CDR3 has 12 amino acids.

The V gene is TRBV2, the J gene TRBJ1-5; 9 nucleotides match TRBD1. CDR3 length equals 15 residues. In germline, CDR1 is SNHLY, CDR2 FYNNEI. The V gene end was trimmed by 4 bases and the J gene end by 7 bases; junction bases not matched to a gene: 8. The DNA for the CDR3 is TGTGCCAGCAGTGCTTGGACAGGGGACGGGCAGCCCCAGCATTTT. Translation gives CASSAWTGDGQPQHF.

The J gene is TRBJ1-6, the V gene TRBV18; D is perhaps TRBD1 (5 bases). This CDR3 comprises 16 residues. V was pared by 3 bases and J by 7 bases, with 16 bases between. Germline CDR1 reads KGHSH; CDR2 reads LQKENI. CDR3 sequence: CASSPGQGGGNSPLHF. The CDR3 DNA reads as TGTGCCAGCTCACCGGGGCAGGGCGGGGGAAATTCACCCCTCCACTTT.

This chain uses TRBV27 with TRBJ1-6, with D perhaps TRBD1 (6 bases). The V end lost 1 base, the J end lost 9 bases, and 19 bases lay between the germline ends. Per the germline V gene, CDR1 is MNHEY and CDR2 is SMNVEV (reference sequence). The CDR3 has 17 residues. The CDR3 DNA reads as TGTGCCAGCAGTTTATGGGGGACATCTCAGGGAGGTTCACCCCTCCACTTT. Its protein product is CASSLWGTSQGGSPLHF.

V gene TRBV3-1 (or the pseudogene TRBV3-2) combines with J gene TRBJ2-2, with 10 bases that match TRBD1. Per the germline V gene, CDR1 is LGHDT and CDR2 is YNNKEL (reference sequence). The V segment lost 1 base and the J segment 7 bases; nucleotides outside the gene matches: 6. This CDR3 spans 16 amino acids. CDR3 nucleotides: TGTGCCAGCAGCCAAGGGGGACAGGGGTCATACGGGGAGCTGTTTTTT. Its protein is CASSQGGQGSYGELFF.

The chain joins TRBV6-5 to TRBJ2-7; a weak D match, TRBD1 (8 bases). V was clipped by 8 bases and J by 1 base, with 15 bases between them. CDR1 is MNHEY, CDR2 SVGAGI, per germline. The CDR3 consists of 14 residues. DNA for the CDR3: TGTGCCAGCGTAACAGGGGGGGTGTCCTACGAGCAGTACTTC. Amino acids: CASVTGGVSYEQYF.

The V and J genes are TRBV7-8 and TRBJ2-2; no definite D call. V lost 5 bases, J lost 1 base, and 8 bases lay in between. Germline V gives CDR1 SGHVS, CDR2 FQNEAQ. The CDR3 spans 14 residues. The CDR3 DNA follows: TGTGCCAGCAGCCTCAAACAGAACACCGGGGAGCTGTTTTTT. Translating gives CASSLKQNTGELFF.

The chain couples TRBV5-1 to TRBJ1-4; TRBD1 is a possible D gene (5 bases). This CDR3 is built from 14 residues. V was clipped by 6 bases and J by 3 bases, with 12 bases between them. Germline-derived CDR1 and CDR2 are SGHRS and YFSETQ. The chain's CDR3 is CASKTGVANEKLFF. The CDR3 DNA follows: TGCGCCAGCAAGACGGGGGTGGCTAATGAAAAACTGTTTTTT.

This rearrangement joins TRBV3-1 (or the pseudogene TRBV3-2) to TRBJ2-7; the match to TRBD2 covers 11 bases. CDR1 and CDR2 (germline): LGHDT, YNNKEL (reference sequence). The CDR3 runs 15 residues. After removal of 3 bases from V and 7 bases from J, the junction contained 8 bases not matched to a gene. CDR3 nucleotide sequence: TGTGCCAGCAGCCAGATCCTAGCGGGGGGAGTAGAGCAGTACTTC. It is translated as CASSQILAGGVEQYF.

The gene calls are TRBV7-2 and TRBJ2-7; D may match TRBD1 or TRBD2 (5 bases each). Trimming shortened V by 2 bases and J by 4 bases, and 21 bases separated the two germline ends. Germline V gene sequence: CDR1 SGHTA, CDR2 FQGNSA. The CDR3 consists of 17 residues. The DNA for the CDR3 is TGTGCCAGCAGCTTACACCGAGTTTCGGGGACCGGATACGAGCAGTACTTC. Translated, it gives CASSLHRVSGTGYEQYF.

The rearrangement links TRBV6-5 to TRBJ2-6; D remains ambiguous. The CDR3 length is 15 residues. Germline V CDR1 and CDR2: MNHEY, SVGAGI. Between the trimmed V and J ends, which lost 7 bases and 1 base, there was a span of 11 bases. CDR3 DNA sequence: TGTGCCAGCACTCCTGAGACGTCTGGGGCCAACGTCCTGACTTTC. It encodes CASTPETSGANVLTF.

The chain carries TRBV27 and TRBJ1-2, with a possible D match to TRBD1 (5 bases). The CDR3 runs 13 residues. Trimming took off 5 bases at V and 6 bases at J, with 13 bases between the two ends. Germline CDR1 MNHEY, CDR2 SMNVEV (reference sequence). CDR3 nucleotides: TGTGCCAGCAGTCTCAGTGGGGGGGATGGCTACACCTTC. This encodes CASSLSGGDGYTF.

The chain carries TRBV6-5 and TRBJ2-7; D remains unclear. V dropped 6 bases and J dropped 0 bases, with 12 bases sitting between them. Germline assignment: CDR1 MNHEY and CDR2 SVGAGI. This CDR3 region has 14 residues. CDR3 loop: CASRLDGTSYEQYF. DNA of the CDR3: TGTGCCAGCAGGCTGGACGGAACCTCCTACGAGCAGTACTTC.

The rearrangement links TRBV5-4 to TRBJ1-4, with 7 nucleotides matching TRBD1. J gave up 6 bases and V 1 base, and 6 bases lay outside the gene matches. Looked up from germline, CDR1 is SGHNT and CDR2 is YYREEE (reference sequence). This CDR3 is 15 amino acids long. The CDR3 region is CASSLLGQADEKLFF. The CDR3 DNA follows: TGTGCCAGCAGCTTGTTAGGACAGGCGGATGAAAAACTGTTTTTT.

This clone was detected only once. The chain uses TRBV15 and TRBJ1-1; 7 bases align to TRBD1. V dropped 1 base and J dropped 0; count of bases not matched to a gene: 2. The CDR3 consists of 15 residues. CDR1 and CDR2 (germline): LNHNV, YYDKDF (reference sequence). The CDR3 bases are TGTGCCACCAGCAGAGCTACAGGGGTGAACACTGAAGCTTTCTTT. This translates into CATSRATGVNTEAFF.

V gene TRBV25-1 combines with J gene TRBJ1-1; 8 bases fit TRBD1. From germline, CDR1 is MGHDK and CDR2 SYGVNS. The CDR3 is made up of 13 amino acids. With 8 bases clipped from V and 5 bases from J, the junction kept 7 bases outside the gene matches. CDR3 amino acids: CASGLTGVTEAFF. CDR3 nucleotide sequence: TGTGCCAGCGGCCTGACAGGGGTTACTGAAGCTTTCTTT.

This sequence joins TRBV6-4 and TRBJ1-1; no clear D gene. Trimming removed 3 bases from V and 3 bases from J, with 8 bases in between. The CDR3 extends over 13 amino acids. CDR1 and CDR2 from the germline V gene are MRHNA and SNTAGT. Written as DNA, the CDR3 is TGTGCCAGCAGTGAGGACGGGCACACTGAAGCTTTCTTT. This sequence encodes CASSEDGHTEAFF.

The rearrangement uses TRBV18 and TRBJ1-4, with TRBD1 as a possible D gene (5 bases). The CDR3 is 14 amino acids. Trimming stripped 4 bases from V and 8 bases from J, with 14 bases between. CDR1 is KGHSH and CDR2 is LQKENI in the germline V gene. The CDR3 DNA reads TGTGCCAGCTCACGGGGGTCAACGCCCGAAAAACTGTTTTTT. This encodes CASSRGSTPEKLFF.

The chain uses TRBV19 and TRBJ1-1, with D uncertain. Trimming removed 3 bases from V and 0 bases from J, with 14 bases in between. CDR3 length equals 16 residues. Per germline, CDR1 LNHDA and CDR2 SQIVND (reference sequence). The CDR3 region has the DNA TGTGCCAGTAGTATTAGGCAGCGACCGATGAACACTGAAGCTTTCTTT. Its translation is CASSIRQRPMNTEAFF.

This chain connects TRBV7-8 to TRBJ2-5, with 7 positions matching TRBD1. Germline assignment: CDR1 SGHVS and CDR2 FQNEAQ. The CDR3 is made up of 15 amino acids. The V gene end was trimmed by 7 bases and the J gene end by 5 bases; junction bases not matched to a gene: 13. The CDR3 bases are TGTGCCAGCATCCCGACAGGGAATGTGAGGGAGACCCAGTACTTC. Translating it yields CASIPTGNVRETQYF.

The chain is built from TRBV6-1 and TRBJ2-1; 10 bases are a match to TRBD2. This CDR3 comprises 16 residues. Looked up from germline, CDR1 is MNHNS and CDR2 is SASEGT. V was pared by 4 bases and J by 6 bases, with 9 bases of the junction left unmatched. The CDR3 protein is CASSGASGGQSNEQFF. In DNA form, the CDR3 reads TGTGCCAGCAGTGGGGCTAGCGGGGGACAATCCAATGAGCAGTTCTTC.

The CDR3 coding sequence is TGTGCCAGCAGTCCCCCGTCTGGGGTGAGCAATCAGCCCCAGCATTTT. It is translated as CASSPPSGVSNQPQHF. V is TRBV6-2 or TRBV6-3 and J is TRBJ1-5; D not resolved. V was shortened by 5 bases and J by 1 base, with 15 bases between the two germline ends. CDR3 size: 16 residues. The germline CDR1 and CDR2 sequences are MNHEY and SVGEGT.